Listed below are T cell receptor beta chains from one sample, sequenced in a study of blood T cell repertoires in COVID-19. Profiled with immunoSEQ multiplex PCR; TCRdb holds only in-frame clones, not every one. This table has tens of thousands of clones, about 90% appearing once. Sample: peripheral blood. The receptors were sampled from a human donor with active COVID-19. The donor label of this sample is uncertain. CDR3s include the opening cysteine and the closing phenylalanine or tryptophan. D genes are given only for firm matches. Some rows mark clone size as missing; the rest say once, few, many or name a class of expanded clone.

abundance	v_gene	d_gene	j_gene	CDR3nt	CDR3aa
-	TRBV7-2	TRBD2	TRBJ2-3	TGTGCCAGCAGCTGGCTAGCGGGAGGCCCAGATACGCAGTATTTT	CASSWLAGGPDTQYF
-	TRBV10-3	TRBD2	TRBJ2-1	TGTGCCATCAGTGATCAAGCGGGGGTCTACAATGAGCAGTTCTTC	CAISDQAGVYNEQFF
-	TRBV19	TRBD2	TRBJ2-5	TGTGCCAGTACGACTAGCGGGAGGGCCCTGGAAGAGACCCAGTACTTC	CASTTSGRALEETQYF
-	TRBV7-2	-	TRBJ2-2	TGTGCCAGCAGCTTAGACCCCAGGGCGTCCGGGGAGCTGTTTTTT	CASSLDPRASGELFF
-	TRBV30	-	TRBJ2-4	TGTGCCTGGAGCACCGGGACCAAAAACATTCAGTACTTC	CAWSTGTKNIQYF
once	TRBV2	-	TRBJ1-2	TGTGCCAGCAGTGAAGAGGGGTTCTACTATGGCTACACCTTC	CASSEEGFYYGYTF
medium-sized	TRBV18	TRBD1	TRBJ2-3	TGTGCCAGCTCACCACGACAGGGTATGACAGATACGCAGTATTTT	CASSPRQGMTDTQYF
-	TRBV6-1	-	TRBJ2-1	TGTGCCAGCAGTGGGTCCCGGGACAAAAGAGACAATGAGCAGTTCTTC	CASSGSRDKRDNEQFF
few	TRBV7-6	-	TRBJ1-1	TGTGCCAGCAGCTCGGAACAGGGTAGCTCTGAAGCTTTCTTT	CASSSEQGSSEAFF
once	TRBV6-6	-	TRBJ2-7	TGTGCCAGCAGCCACCCCCAGGGACTTTCGCACGAGCAGTACTTC	CASSHPQGLSHEQYF
-	TRBV6-2/TRBV6-3	-	TRBJ2-7	TGTGCCAGCAGTTATGACAGGCGCTACCCCTACGAGCAGTACTTC	CASSYDRRYPYEQYF
-	TRBV6-5	TRBD2	TRBJ2-7	TGTGCCACCAAAGGTAGCGGGAGTACCTACGAGCAGTACTTC	CATKGSGSTYEQYF
-	TRBV6-2/TRBV6-3	-	TRBJ1-1	TGTGCTAGCAGTTACCTACCCCAGGGAGAAGCTTTCTTT	CASSYLPQGEAFF
once	TRBV5-5	TRBD2	TRBJ2-7	TGTGCCAGCACCTGGACTAGCGGCCCCTACGAGCAGTACTTC	CASTWTSGPYEQYF
-	TRBV7-2	TRBD2	TRBJ2-5	TGTGCCAGCAGCCGGGGAGGGGAGGGGACCCAGTACTTC	CASSRGGEGTQYF
-	TRBV27	-	TRBJ2-6	TGTGCCAGCAGTTTCGGGTCTGGGGCCAACGTCCTGACTTTC	CASSFGSGANVLTF
-	TRBV5-8	-	TRBJ1-2	TGTGCCAGCAGCTTGAGGATGGGGAGTTATAACTATGGCTACACCTTC	CASSLRMGSYNYGYTF
-	TRBV2	TRBD1	TRBJ2-5	TGTGCCAGCAGCAAAGATCAGGGGGCACAAGAGACCCAGTACTTC	CASSKDQGAQETQYF
once	TRBV4-1	-	TRBJ1-3	TGCGCCAGCAGCCAAGATCGGGCGGGCTCTGGAAACACCATATATTTT	CASSQDRAGSGNTIYF
-	TRBV6-2/TRBV6-3	TRBD2	TRBJ2-1	TGTGCCAGCAGCCAGACTAGCGGGACGAATGAGCAGTTCTTC	CASSQTSGTNEQFF
-	TRBV6-1	TRBD1	TRBJ1-5	TGTGCCAGCAGTGCTACAGGGGAATTTAGCAATCAGCCCCAGCATTTT	CASSATGEFSNQPQHF
-	TRBV4-3	TRBD2	TRBJ2-7	TGCGCCAGCAGCCAAGAACGGGGACTAGCGCTAACCTACGAGCAGTACTTC	CASSQERGLALTYEQYF
once	TRBV19	-	TRBJ2-2	TGTGCCAGTAGTTCACGGCTAGCGAACACCGGGGAGCTGTTTTTT	CASSSRLANTGELFF
-	TRBV6-6	-	TRBJ1-4	TGTGCCAGCAGTTACGGCTCCCCGAATGAAAAACTGTTTTTT	CASSYGSPNEKLFF
-	TRBV27	TRBD1	TRBJ2-1	TGTGCCAGCAGTCGCCTAGTAAGTGTACAGGGGGCCGATGAGCAGTTCTTC	CASSRLVSVQGADEQFF
once	TRBV9	-	TRBJ2-7	TGTGCCAGCAGCGTAGCTCCAGGGGAAGGAGAGCAGTACTTC	CASSVAPGEGEQYF
once	TRBV7-2	TRBD1	TRBJ2-5	TGTGCCAGCAGCTCCCGGACAGGGGATGGAGAGACCCAGTACTTC	CASSSRTGDGETQYF
-	TRBV18	TRBD1	TRBJ1-6	TGTGCCAGCTCACAACGACAGGGGGATAATTCACCCCTCCACTTT	CASSQRQGDNSPLHF
once	TRBV7-3	TRBD2	TRBJ2-3	TGTGCCAGCAGCTTAACGACTAGCGGGAGGGCTTTGTTGTCAGATACGCAGTATTTT	CASSLTTSGRALLSDTQYF
few	TRBV5-4	-	TRBJ2-7	TGTGCCAGCAGCTCGGGGGGCATCGGGAGTTCCTACGAGCAGTACTTC	CASSSGGIGSSYEQYF
-	TRBV19	TRBD2	TRBJ2-7	TGTGCCAGTAGCCTGACTAGCGGGAGGGGATACGAGCAGTACTTC	CASSLTSGRGYEQYF
-	TRBV7-9	-	TRBJ1-4	TGTGCCAGCAGCCTCGGACAGAGCTCAACTAATGAAAAACTGTTTTTT	CASSLGQSSTNEKLFF
-	TRBV2	-	TRBJ1-1	TGTGCCAGCAGGGACAGCCCCAGGACTGAAGCTTTCTTT	CASRDSPRTEAFF
-	TRBV5-1	TRBD2	TRBJ2-3	TGCGCCAGCAGAGGGGGGACTAGCGGGACAGATACGCAGTATTTT	CASRGGTSGTDTQYF
-	TRBV27	TRBD2	TRBJ2-2	TGTGCCAGCAGTTTATTCGGGGGGGACAACACCGGGGAGCTGTTTTTT	CASSLFGGDNTGELFF
-	TRBV11-1	-	TRBJ2-3	TGTGCCAGCCGTAACCCAGGGGCTCCTAGCACAGATACGCAGTATTTT	CASRNPGAPSTDTQYF
-	TRBV3-1/TRBV3-2	TRBD2	TRBJ2-3	TGTGCCAGCAGCCGGGCTAGCGGGGGTAGGGCCACAGATACGCAGTATTTT	CASSRASGGRATDTQYF
-	TRBV3-1/TRBV3-2	TRBD2	TRBJ2-6	TGTGCCAGCAGCCAAGGGGTTAGCGGGACTGGGGCCAACGTCCTGACTTTC	CASSQGVSGTGANVLTF
-	TRBV7-2	TRBD1	TRBJ2-7	TGTGCCAGCAGCTCAGGGACAGGGGGCCTCTACGAGCAGTACTTC	CASSSGTGGLYEQYF
few	TRBV12-3/TRBV12-4	-	TRBJ2-3	TGTGCCAGCAGTGGCGGGAGCACAGATACGCAGTATTTT	CASSGGSTDTQYF
-	TRBV10-3	TRBD1	TRBJ2-7	TGTGCCGTGCCGGGACAGACCTACGAGCAGTACTTC	CAVPGQTYEQYF
-	TRBV5-4	-	TRBJ2-5	TGTGCCAGCAGCTCAGGACTTCAAGAGACCCAGTACTTC	CASSSGLQETQYF
-	TRBV11-2	TRBD2	TRBJ2-1	TGTGCCAGCAGCTCGGGTAGCGGGAGGGCTGGCAATGAGCAGTTCTTC	CASSSGSGRAGNEQFF
few	TRBV5-4	-	TRBJ2-7	TGTGCCAGCAGGAACCCGGAGAATGGTGGCTACGAGCAGTACTTC	CASRNPENGGYEQYF
few	TRBV6-2/TRBV6-3	-	TRBJ2-1	TGTGCCAGCAGTTACTCGATATTCGCACAGGTCAGGAACAATGAGCAGTTCTTC	CASSYSIFAQVRNNEQFF
-	TRBV6-2/TRBV6-3	TRBD2	TRBJ2-7	TGTGCCAGCAGTTACTCGCTCTCGGGAGGGTATCTCGAGCAGTACTTC	CASSYSLSGGYLEQYF
-	TRBV27	-	TRBJ2-3	TGTGCCGGACCGGGGGATGGCACGGATACGCAGTATTTT	CAGPGDGTDTQYF
-	TRBV5-1	-	TRBJ2-3	TGCGCCAGCAGCTTGGGCGTAGAGACAGATACGCAGTATTTT	CASSLGVETDTQYF
-	TRBV6-5	-	TRBJ2-5	TGTGCCACTACGGAGTCCCAAGAGACCCAGTACTTC	CATTESQETQYF
-	TRBV7-2	-	TRBJ1-1	TGTGCCAGCAGCTTAGCGCTAGGCGGTCCTGAAGCTTTCTTT	CASSLALGGPEAFF
-	TRBV27	TRBD1	TRBJ1-4	TGTGCCAGCAGACCCCGGGACAGGCTTAATGAAAAACTGTTTTTT	CASRPRDRLNEKLFF
-	TRBV4-1	-	TRBJ2-3	TGCGCCAGCAGCCCCACGGGACTTAGCACAGATACGCAGTATTTT	CASSPTGLSTDTQYF
-	TRBV3-1/TRBV3-2	-	TRBJ2-2	TGTGCCAGCTTAACGAACACCGGGGAGCTGTTTTTT	CASLTNTGELFF
-	TRBV25-1	TRBD1	TRBJ1-2	TGTGCCAGCAGCCCCGGGACAGTCATTAACTATGGCTACACCTTC	CASSPGTVINYGYTF
-	TRBV30	TRBD2	TRBJ2-3	TGTGCCTGGGCTAGCGGGGGGTCAGATACGCAGTATTTT	CAWASGGSDTQYF
-	TRBV19	TRBD2	TRBJ2-5	TGTGCCAGTAGTATTGGACTAGCGGCTAAAGAGACCCAGTACTTC	CASSIGLAAKETQYF
few	TRBV20-1	TRBD1	TRBJ2-6	TGCAGTGCTAGTAGGCAGGGGGAGTACGTCCTGACTTTC	CSASRQGEYVLTF